The source of this T cell receptor beta chain is a study of shared clonotypes between healthy human individuals. Deep was the level at which the assay was run. TCRdb keeps only in-frame clones here, not all; method: immunoSEQ multiplex PCR. Among over a million clones listed, less than 99% were seen once. Study-wide results and caveats: A handful of donors showed sharing of about 4.8% of naive CD4 clonotypes.

The CDR3 is 15 residues long. Trimming took 1 base from V and 5 from J; bases not matched to a gene: 8. The germline V gene encodes CDR1 KGHSH and CDR2 LQKENI. For this clone: Its specificity is not known.

Naive CD4+ cells were CD45RA-selected; the remaining cells were memory. The clonotype comes from a man aged 25-40 years in good health. J is TRBJ2-7 and V is TRBV18; TRBD1 agrees at 7 bases. The sequenced sample consisted of naive CD4+ T cells sorted from blood. Subset specified: CD45RA+ positively selected. The CDR3 region is CASSPRQGDRDEQYF. Here the CDR3 DNA reads TGTGCCAGCTCACCACGTCAGGGGGATCGCGACGAGCAGTACTTC.